The 30 T cell receptor beta chains presented below share a single source sample, sequenced in a study of cytomegalovirus exposure and HLA in healthy donors. Use of 60 Vbeta and 13 Jbeta primers characterized the PCR. This table comes from immunoSEQ multiplex PCR, and its TCRdb copy is limited to in-frame clones, with some not included. This table holds about 140,000 clones, roughly 82% found once. Material for sequencing was PBMCs. These receptors all come from a man between 18 and 29 years old in good health and CMV-seropositive.

This rearrangement joins TRBV29-1 to TRBJ1-1; D is perhaps TRBD1 (5 bases). The CDR3 is made up of 13 amino acids. Trimming took 6 bases from V and 0 from J, leaving 11 bases between them. The V gene's germline CDR1 is SQVTM and CDR2 ANQGSEA. CDR3 DNA: TGCAGCGTCGGATCCAGGGTGAACACTGAAGCTTTCTTT. It translates to CSVGSRVNTEAFF.

The chain has TRBV28 and TRBJ2-5, with 7 bases fitting TRBD1. V lost 6 bases, J lost 1 base, and 2 bases stayed unmatched. The CDR3 contains 13 residues. The germline CDR1 and CDR2 sequences are MDHEN and SYDVKM. This chain's CDR3 is CASSRDSQETQYF. The CDR3 nucleotides are TGTGCCAGCAGCCGGGACAGCCAAGAGACCCAGTACTTC.

The chain has TRBV21-1 and TRBJ1-2; the table gives TRBD1 as D, unverified against the DNA. TRBV21-1 is described as a pseudogene. The CDR3 consists of 14 residues. The CDR3 DNA sequence: TGTGCCAGCCGGACAGTGAGAGTTAACTATGGCTACACCTTC. This gives the protein CASRTVRVNYGYTF.

The chain recombines TRBV27 with TRBJ2-7; unclear D gene. Trimming took 3 bases from V and 2 from J, leaving 11 bases between them. The germline gives CDR1 MNHEY, CDR2 SMNVEV (reference sequence). CDR3 length: 14 amino acids. CDR3 region: CASSLTPRAYEQYF. The DNA for the CDR3 is TGTGCCAGCAGTTTGACCCCCCGGGCCTACGAGCAGTACTTC.

The chain has TRBV5-6 and TRBJ1-4; D ambiguous. V lost 1 base, J lost 5 bases, and 6 bases lay in between. Germline CDR1 and CDR2: SGHDT and YYEEEE. This CDR3 is 13 amino acids long. The CDR3 loop reads CASSLNRNEKLFF. For the CDR3, the DNA is TGTGCCAGCAGCTTGAACAGAAATGAAAAACTGTTTTTT. Based on the CDR3 plus reference TRBV5-6 and TRBJ1-4, the full variable domain is DAGVTQSPTHLIKTRGQQVTLRCSPKSGHDTVSWYQQALGQGPQFIFQYYEEEERQRGNFPDRFSGHQFPNYSSELNVNALLLGDSALYLCASSLNRNEKLFFGSGTQLSVL.

The chain is built from TRBV7-9 and TRBJ2-7; tentative D call: TRBD1 (5 bases). V lost 1 base, J lost 4 bases, and 14 bases lay in between. This CDR3 region has 15 residues. Looked up from germline, CDR1 is SEHNR and CDR2 is FQNEAQ (reference sequence). CDR3 nucleotide sequence: TGTGCCAGCAGCTTAGGTGTTGGGGCCCCATACGAGCAGTACTTC. Protein sequence: CASSLGVGAPYEQYF.

The chain employs TRBV6-5 and TRBJ1-2, with a tentative D call TRBD1 (5 bases). The germline V gene has CDR1 MNHEY and CDR2 SVGAGI. Trimming removed 4 bases from V and 6 bases from J, with 15 bases in between. The CDR3 totals 14 residues. The CDR3 nucleotides are TGTGCCAGCAGTTCCCGTGGGGGGACGAATGGCTACACCTTC. Amino acid sequence: CASSSRGGTNGYTF.

This sequence joins TRBV28 and TRBJ2-2; 10 bases match TRBD2. CDR1 and CDR2 from the germline V gene are MDHEN and SYDVKM. The CDR3 loop spans 17 amino acids. J lost 4 bases, V lost 3 bases, and 8 bases had no gene match. The CDR3 DNA reads TGTGCCAGCAGTTTCACAGCGGGAGGGCCGGGCACCGGGGAGCTGTTTTTT. It is translated as CASSFTAGGPGTGELFF.

This chain connects TRBV25-1 to TRBJ2-5, with a possible D match to TRBD2 (6 bases). Trimming shortened V by 9 bases and J by 2 bases, and 16 bases separated the two germline ends. The CDR3 spans 14 residues. CDR1 MGHDK and CDR2 SYGVNS come from the germline V gene. The CDR3 DNA reads as TGTGCCAGTAGTAGGCAAGGGACTCAAGAGACCCAGTACTTC. Residues: CASSRQGTQETQYF.

This clone was recorded once. V is TRBV7-2 and J is TRBJ1-2, with TRBD1 identical over 7 bases. The CDR3 contains 13 residues. J gave up 5 bases and V 5 bases, and 5 bases lay outside the gene matches. In germline, CDR1 is SGHTA, CDR2 FQGNSA. CDR3 in DNA: TGTGCCAGCAGCATCGGGACAGTTTATGGCTACACCTTC. It specifies CASSIGTVYGYTF.

The chain couples TRBV6-4 to TRBJ2-7; D is unresolved. This CDR3 has 14 amino acids. The germline V and J ends were trimmed by 4 bases and 3 bases, with 13 bases remaining between them. The V gene's germline CDR1 is MRHNA and CDR2 SNTAGT. The CDR3, as DNA: TGTGCCAGCAGTGGCATTGGCCAGGACTACGAGCAGTACTTC. It specifies CASSGIGQDYEQYF.

A single count supports this clone. CDR3 nucleotide sequence: TGTGCTAGTGGCCGCGACAGGGTTAATGAAAAACTGTTTTTT. Amino acid sequence: CASGRDRVNEKLFF. The rearrangement joins TRBV12-5 to TRBJ1-4; 7 bases match TRBD1. Germline CDR1 and CDR2: LGHNT and FRNRAP. This CDR3 has 14 amino acids. V shed 6 bases and J 4 bases; nucleotides not matched to a gene: 5. Full variable domain (missing parts from reference TRBV12-5 and TRBJ1-4): DARVTQTPRHKVTEMGQEVTMRCQPILGHNTVFWYRQTMMQGLELLAYFRNRAPLDDSGMPKDRFSAEMPDATLATLKIQPSEPRDSAVYFCASGRDRVNEKLFFGSGTQLSVL.

The chain carries TRBV7-2 and TRBJ2-7, with D perhaps matching TRBD2 (5 bases). The CDR3 loop spans 15 amino acids. Trimming removed 5 bases at V and 0 bases at J, with 14 bases between. Germline V gene sequence: CDR1 SGHTA, CDR2 FQGNSA. CDR3 region: CASSPVADSSYEQYF. The CDR3 DNA sequence: TGTGCCAGCAGCCCGGTCGCGGACTCCTCCTACGAGCAGTACTTC.

The rearrangement links TRBV7-9 to TRBJ1-3; D uncertain. The germline gives CDR1 SEHNR, CDR2 FQNEAQ (reference sequence). This CDR3 comprises 12 residues. Between the trimmed V and J ends, which lost 1 base and 6 bases, there was a span of 4 bases. CDR3 region: CASSLGQNTIYF. Here the CDR3 DNA reads TGTGCCAGCAGCTTAGGACAAAACACCATATATTTT.

This sequence joins TRBV6-1 and TRBJ2-2; no clear D. The germline V and J ends were trimmed by 8 bases and 7 bases, with 14 bases remaining between them. The CDR3 spans 13 residues. Germline V lookup: CDR1 MNHNS, CDR2 SASEGT. This CDR3 is CASWSHYRGELFF. In nucleotides, the CDR3 is TGTGCCAGCTGGTCCCACTATCGCGGGGAGCTGTTTTTT.

This clone was counted between two and nine times. The chain recombines TRBV28 with TRBJ2-2, with 11 bases matching TRBD2. V was clipped by 2 bases and J by 4 bases; unmatched bases: 3. Germline loops: CDR1 MDHEN, CDR2 SYDVKM. The CDR3 loop spans 16 amino acids. The CDR3: CASSLGLAGGTGELFF. CDR3 nucleotide sequence: TGTGCCAGCAGTTTAGGTCTAGCGGGAGGCACCGGGGAGCTGTTTTTT.

The chain uses TRBV28 and TRBJ1-2; D uncertain. Germline CDR1 and CDR2: MDHEN and SYDVKM. V was pared by 3 bases and J by 3 bases, with 8 bases between. The CDR3 length is 13 residues. As DNA, the CDR3 is TGTGCCAGCAGTTTCACCGGGGACTATGGCTACACCTTC. This translates into CASSFTGDYGYTF.

This clone has more than one count but fewer than ten. The chain carries TRBV2 and TRBJ2-3; weak D call: TRBD2 (6 bases). There are 14 residues in the CDR3. Germline V gene data show CDR1 as SNHLY and CDR2 as FYNNEI. Trimming left V 6 bases short and J 3 bases short, with 13 bases between. The CDR3 region has the DNA TGTGCCAGCAGCTCGGGAGAATATACAGATACGCAGTATTTT. Protein product: CASSSGEYTDTQYF.

This chain connects TRBV28 to TRBJ1-1; TRBD1 agrees at 7 bases. Germline V CDR1 and CDR2: MDHEN, SYDVKM. V lost 10 bases, J lost 6 bases, and 14 bases stayed unmatched. The CDR3 covers 14 residues. CDR3 amino acids: CATLPNRGASEAFF. CDR3 coding DNA: TGTGCCACCCTCCCGAACAGGGGCGCATCTGAAGCTTTCTTT. Full variable domain (remainder filled in from reference TRBV28 and TRBJ1-1): DVKVTQSSRYLVKRTGEKVFLECVQDMDHENMFWYRQDPGLGLRLIYFSYDVKMKEKGDIPEGYSVSREKKERFSLILESASTNQTSMYLCATLPNRGASEAFFGQGTRLTVV.

V and J are TRBV19 and TRBJ1-1, with 7 bases lining up with TRBD1. The CDR3 covers 14 residues. Per the germline V gene, CDR1 is LNHDA and CDR2 is SQIVND (reference sequence). The V gene end was trimmed by 2 bases and the J gene end by 5 bases; junction bases not matched to a gene: 5. The CDR3 sequence: CASSIPDRATEAFF. Written as DNA, the CDR3 is TGTGCCAGTAGTATACCCGACAGGGCGACTGAAGCTTTCTTT.

This chain joins TRBV4-1 and TRBJ2-4; 8 nucleotides align to TRBD2. The CDR3 has 15 amino acids. V shed 4 bases, J shed 4 bases, and the junction held 6 bases outside the gene matches. Germline assignment: CDR1 MGHRA and CDR2 YSYEKL. CDR3 nucleotide sequence: TGCGCCAGCAGCCGCCCGGGGGGGGAGAAAAACATTCAGTACTTC. Translated, it gives CASSRPGGEKNIQYF.

The J gene is TRBJ1-2, the V gene TRBV6-6; 9 positions match TRBD1. V lost 0 bases and J lost 6; bases outside the gene matches: 5. Germline lookup yields CDR1 MNHNY and CDR2 SVGAGI (reference sequence). The CDR3 loop spans 15 amino acids. CDR3 sequence: CASSYSQQGADGYTF. The CDR3 DNA reads TGTGCCAGCAGTTACTCCCAACAGGGGGCTGATGGCTACACCTTC.

This rearrangement joins TRBV5-4 to TRBJ2-1; 7 bases are shared with TRBD2. Germline V gene lookup returns CDR1 SGHNT and CDR2 YYREEE (reference sequence). V lost 4 bases to trimming and J lost 4 bases; unmatched junction nucleotides: 8. This CDR3 is 15 amino acids long. CDR3 DNA sequence: TGTGCCAGCAGCGGGGGGAGCGGGGAGTACAATGAGCAGTTCTTC. Amino acids: CASSGGSGEYNEQFF.

This chain connects TRBV20-1 to TRBJ1-3; no firm D call. The ends were cut back, 6 bases at V and 8 bases at J, with 11 bases in the middle. The CDR3 is 11 amino acids. Germline V gives CDR1 DFQATT, CDR2 SNEGSKA (reference sequence). CDR3 region: CSAHFVDTIYF. The CDR3 nucleotides are TGCAGTGCCCACTTTGTGGACACCATATATTTT.

The chain couples TRBV2 to TRBJ2-2; 8 positions match TRBD2. V was pared by 7 bases and J by 5 bases, with 12 bases of the junction left unmatched. Germline V gene data show CDR1 as SNHLY and CDR2 as FYNNEI. The CDR3 loop spans 16 amino acids. CDR3 protein: CASIGGGGSGTGELFF. The CDR3 DNA reads TGTGCCAGCATCGGGGGGGGCGGGAGCGGGACCGGGGAGCTGTTTTTT.

This sequence joins TRBV28 and TRBJ1-1; perhaps TRBD1 as D (5 bases). Germline CDR1 MDHEN, CDR2 SYDVKM. The CDR3 is 17 residues long. Trimming removed 4 bases from V and 3 bases from J, with 21 bases in between. The CDR3 DNA sequence: TGTGCCAGCAGTTCCCCCTTAGGAGGGACTCCGGACACTGAAGCTTTCTTT. Protein: CASSSPLGGTPDTEAFF.

J is TRBJ2-1 and V is TRBV5-1; 12 nucleotides agree with TRBD2. The trim removed 1 base at V and 6 bases at J, leaving 2 bases unmatched. The CDR3 covers 15 residues. Germline V gene data show CDR1 as SGHRS and CDR2 as YFSETQ. CDR3 residues: CASSLQLAGGNEQFF. The CDR3 region has the DNA TGCGCCAGCAGCTTGCAACTAGCGGGAGGCAATGAGCAGTTCTTC.

The chain has TRBV5-4 and TRBJ2-7; D unresolved. V was clipped by 0 bases and J by 1 base, with 14 bases between them. The CDR3 has 16 amino acids. Germline CDR1 and CDR2: SGHNT and YYREEE (reference sequence). As DNA, the CDR3 is TGTGCCAGCAGCTTGGTCGCGGCCACCAAATCCTACGAGCAGTACTTC. It yields the protein CASSLVAATKSYEQYF.

This chain connects TRBV5-1 to TRBJ1-1; no definite D call. Trimming removed 10 bases from V and 1 base from J, with 11 bases in between. The length of the CDR3 is 12 residues. Germline V gene lookup returns CDR1 SGHRS and CDR2 YFSETQ. CDR3 loop: CASSTENTEAFF. The CDR3 region has the DNA TGCGCCTCCAGCACAGAGAACACTGAAGCTTTCTTT.

Points on this clone: Other DNA sequences within the sample encode an identical CDR3. The chain uses TRBV6-5 and TRBJ2-5; 9 bases align to TRBD2. Per the germline V gene, CDR1 is MNHEY and CDR2 is SVGAGI. The CDR3 has 14 amino acids. J lost 2 bases, V lost 6 bases, and 4 bases had no gene match. In nucleotides, the CDR3 is TGTGCCAGCAGCCGGACTAGCGATCAAGAGACCCAGTACTTC. Translation: CASSRTSDQETQYF.